The next 4 T cell receptor beta chains were all read from a single sample in a study of vaccination and CD4 T cells after COVID-19. Their antigen targets remain unknown. An Oncomine TCR Beta short-read assay was used to sequence the DNA from cultured CD4+ T cells. MiXCR, applied by TCRdb to the PCR reads, yields one record per CDR3 protein. The sample has about 12,000 distinct CDR3 sequences, about 56% seen once; the top ten hold approximately 15%. The treatment was: approximately nine-day PBMC culture with coronavirus spike peptide pools or control peptides (ViraFEST assay). The sequencing input was CD4+ T cells from blood, cultured in vitro. These receptors originate from a human donor who had recovered from COVID-19.

The chain recombines TRBV4-1 with TRBJ1-2; tentative D call: TRBD1 (5 bases). The CDR3 contains 16 residues. Trimming shortened V by 4 bases and J by 7 bases, and 22 bases separated the two germline ends. Per germline, CDR1 MGHRA and CDR2 YSYEKL. CDR3 bases: TGCGCCAGCAGCCTCAGATCAGGAGAGGGGCTGGGTGGCTACACCTTC. It encodes CASSLRSGEGLGGYTF.

This chain's CDR3 is CSARDAGLAGGPSTDTQYF. DNA of the CDR3: TGCAGTGCTAGAGACGCGGGACTAGCGGGAGGGCCGTCCACAGATACGCAGTATTTT. The J gene is TRBJ2-3, the V gene TRBV20-1; 16 nucleotides match TRBD2. The CDR3 consists of 19 residues. The V gene end was trimmed by 0 bases and the J gene end by 2 bases; junction bases not matched to a gene: 8. Germline CDR1 DFQATT, CDR2 SNEGSKA (reference sequence).

The chain has TRBV28 and TRBJ2-2, with D perhaps matching TRBD2 (5 bases). This CDR3 is built from 12 residues. Germline lookup yields CDR1 MDHEN and CDR2 SYDVKM. Trimming left V 6 bases short and J 3 bases short, with 5 bases between. The DNA of the CDR3 is TGTGCCAGCAGCGGGGACACCGGGGAGCTGTTTTTT. Encoded protein: CASSGDTGELFF.

This clonotype was counted between two and nine times. The rearrangement links TRBV20-1 to TRBJ2-5; the D gene is possibly TRBD1 (5 bases). Germline values: CDR1 DFQATT, CDR2 SNEGSKA (reference sequence). The CDR3 spans 13 residues. V gave up 6 bases and J gave up 4 bases, with 15 bases separating them. The CDR3 loop reads CSAPATAGETQYF. In DNA form, the CDR3 reads TGCAGTGCCCCGGCGACAGCCGGAGAGACCCAGTACTTC.